Only a few counts were recorded for the clone carrying this TCR gamma chain. This record comes from a study of gamma-delta T cells after stem cell transplantation. TCRdb re-processed the RT-PCR reads via CATT. This sample has about 300 gamma-chain clones, with approximately 69% found just once. CDR3 size: 13 residues. Looked up from germline, CDR1 is EGSTGY and CDR2 is YDSYTSSV. Trimming cost V 4 bases and J 1 base; bases outside gene matches: 4. The sequencing sample was made of gamma-delta T cells. This clonotype was sampled from a human donor. It is not recorded whose cells these are; they may come from a transplant donor. The genes are TRGV4 and TRGJ1 or TRGJ2. The J gene, left out of TCRdb, was set here by checking the DNA against germline. The CDR3 loop is CATWDLNYYKKLF. As DNA, the CDR3 is TGTGCCACCTGGGACCTCAATTATTATAAGAAACTCTTT.